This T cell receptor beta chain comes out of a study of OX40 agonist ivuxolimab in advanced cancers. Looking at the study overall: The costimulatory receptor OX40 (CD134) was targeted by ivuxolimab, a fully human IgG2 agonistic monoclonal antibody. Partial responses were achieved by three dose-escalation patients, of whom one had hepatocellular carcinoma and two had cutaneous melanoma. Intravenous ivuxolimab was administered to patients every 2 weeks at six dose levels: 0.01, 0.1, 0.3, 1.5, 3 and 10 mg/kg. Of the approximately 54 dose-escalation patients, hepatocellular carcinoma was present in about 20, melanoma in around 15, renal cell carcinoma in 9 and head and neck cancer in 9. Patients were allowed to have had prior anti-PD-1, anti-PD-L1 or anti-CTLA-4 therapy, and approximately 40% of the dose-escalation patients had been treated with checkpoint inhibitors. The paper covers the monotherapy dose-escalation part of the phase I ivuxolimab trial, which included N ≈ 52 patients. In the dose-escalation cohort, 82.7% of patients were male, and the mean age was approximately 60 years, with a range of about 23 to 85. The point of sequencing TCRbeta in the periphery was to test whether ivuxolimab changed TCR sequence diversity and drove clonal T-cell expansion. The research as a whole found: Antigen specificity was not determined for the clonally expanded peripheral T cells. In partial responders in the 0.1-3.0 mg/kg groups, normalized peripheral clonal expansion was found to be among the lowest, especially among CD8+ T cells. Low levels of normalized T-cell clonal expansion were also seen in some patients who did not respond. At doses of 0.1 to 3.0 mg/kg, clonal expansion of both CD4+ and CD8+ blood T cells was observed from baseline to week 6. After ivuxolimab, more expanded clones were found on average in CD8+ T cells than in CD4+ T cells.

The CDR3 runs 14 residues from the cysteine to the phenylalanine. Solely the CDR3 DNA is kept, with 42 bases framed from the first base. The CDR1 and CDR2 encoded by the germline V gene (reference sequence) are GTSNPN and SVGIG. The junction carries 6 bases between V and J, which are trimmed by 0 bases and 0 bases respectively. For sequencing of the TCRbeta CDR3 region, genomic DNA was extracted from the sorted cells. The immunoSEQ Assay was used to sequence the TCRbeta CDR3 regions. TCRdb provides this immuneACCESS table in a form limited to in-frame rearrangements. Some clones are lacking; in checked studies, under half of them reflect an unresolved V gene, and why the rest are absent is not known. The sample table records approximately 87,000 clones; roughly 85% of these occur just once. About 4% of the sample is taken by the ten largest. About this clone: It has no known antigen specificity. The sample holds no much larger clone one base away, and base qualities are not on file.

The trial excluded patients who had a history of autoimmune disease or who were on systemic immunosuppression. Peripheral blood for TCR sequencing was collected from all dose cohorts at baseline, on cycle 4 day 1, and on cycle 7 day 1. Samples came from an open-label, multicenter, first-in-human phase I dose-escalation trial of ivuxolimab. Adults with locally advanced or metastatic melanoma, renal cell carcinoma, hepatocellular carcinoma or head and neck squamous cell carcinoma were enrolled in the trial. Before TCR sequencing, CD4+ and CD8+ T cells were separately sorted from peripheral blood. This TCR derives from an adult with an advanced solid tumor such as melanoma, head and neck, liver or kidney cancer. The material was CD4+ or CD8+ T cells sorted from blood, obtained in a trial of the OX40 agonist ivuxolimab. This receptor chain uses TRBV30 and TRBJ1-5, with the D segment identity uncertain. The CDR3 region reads CAWSVLNSNQPQHF. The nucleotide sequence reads TGTGCCTGGAGTGTGCTAAATAGCAATCAGCCCCAGCATTTT.